The 11 T cell receptor beta chains below all came from one sample that was sequenced in a study of T-cell memory formation after mild COVID-19. TCRdb passed the 5' RACE reads through MiXCR, listing each CDR3 protein once. The top ten clones hold roughly 25% of a sample with a few hundred thousand distinct CDR3 sequences, roughly 17% of them seen once. The specimen sequenced was PBMCs or a T cell subset sorted from them (not recorded which). These receptors all stem from a man younger than 30 who had mild COVID-19 (a few samples of this study predate the infection). Cell type and time point are not known.

This clonotype was seen only a few times. The chain combines TRBV15 with TRBJ2-2; 11 nucleotides line up with TRBD1. Per the germline V gene, CDR1 is LNHNV and CDR2 is YYDKDF (reference sequence). The V segment lost 6 bases and the J segment 5 bases; nucleotides outside the gene matches: 11. The CDR3 extends over 17 amino acids. CDR3 in amino acids: CATRPRDRGISTGELFF. As DNA, the CDR3 is TGTGCCACCAGACCCCGGGACAGGGGGATTTCGACCGGGGAGCTGTTTTTT. The whole variable domain, remainder taken from reference TRBV15 and TRBJ2-2, is DAMVIQNPRYQVTQFGKPVTLSCSQTLNHNVMYWYQQKSSQAPKLLFHYYDKDFNNEADTPDNFQSRRPNTSFCFLDIRSPGLGDTAMYLCATRPRDRGISTGELFFGEGSRLTVL.

The chain couples TRBV20-1 to TRBJ2-1; possibly TRBD2 for D (7 bases). The CDR3 runs to 15 residues. The V gene lost 0 bases and the J gene lost 9 bases, with 18 bases spanning the gap. Germline-derived CDR1 and CDR2 are DFQATT and SNEGSKA (reference sequence). CDR3 protein: CSARDRTRGASEQFF. CDR3 bases: TGCAGTGCTAGAGATCGAACCCGGGGGGCAAGTGAGCAGTTCTTC.

This clonotype was found many times. The genes are TRBV20-1 and TRBJ2-3; D is undetermined. CDR1 and CDR2 from the germline V gene are DFQATT and SNEGSKA (reference sequence). This CDR3 is 12 amino acids long. V was trimmed by 4 bases and J by 2 bases, leaving 7 bases between them. CDR3 amino acids: CSATLNTDTQYF. Here the CDR3 DNA reads TGCAGTGCTACCCTAAACACAGATACGCAGTATTTT.

This clonotype was detected only a few times. The rearrangement uses TRBV7-2 and TRBJ2-3; a weak D match, TRBD2 (6 bases). CDR1 and CDR2 (germline): SGHTA, FQGNSA. V was trimmed by 1 base and J by 6 bases, leaving 17 bases between them. The CDR3 is 16 amino acids. DNA for the CDR3: TGTGCCAGCAGCTTAGGTGTCCGCCTAGCGCCCGATACGCAGTATTTT. It yields the protein CASSLGVRLAPDTQYF.

The chain is built from TRBV6-5 and TRBJ2-7; 10 nucleotides agree with TRBD1. V shed 6 bases and J 5 bases; nucleotides not matched to a gene: 13. CDR1 MNHEY and CDR2 SVGAGI come from the germline V gene. The CDR3 extends over 16 amino acids. CDR3 DNA sequence: TGTGCCAGCAGCCCCCGGGACAGGGGATATACCCACGAGCAGTACGTC. Translation gives CASSPRDRGYTHEQYV.

The genes are TRBV7-9 and TRBJ2-3; 10 nucleotides match TRBD1. Trimming removed 5 bases from V and 9 bases from J; junction bases left unmatched: 11. This CDR3 spans 15 amino acids. CDR1 and CDR2 (germline): SEHNR, FQNEAQ (reference sequence). The CDR3: CASSDLRTGGRTQYF. As DNA, the CDR3 is TGTGCCAGCAGCGACTTAAGGACAGGGGGACGCACGCAGTATTTT. Based on the CDR3 plus reference TRBV7-9 and TRBJ2-3, the full variable domain is DTGVSQNPRHKITKRGQNVTFRCDPISEHNRLYWYRQTLGQGPEFLTYFQNEAQLEKSRLLSDRFSAERPKGSFSTLEIQRTEQGDSAMYLCASSDLRTGGRTQYFGPGTRLTVL.

This clonotype was counted at least ten times. This rearrangement joins TRBV6-5 to TRBJ2-1; D is uncertain. V lost 2 bases to trimming and J lost 10 bases, with 6 bases between them. Germline V lookup: CDR1 MNHEY, CDR2 SVGAGI. The CDR3 has 11 residues. The CDR3 DNA follows: TGTGCCAGCAGTTACGGTAGGGAGCAGTTCTTC. It codes for CASSYGREQFF.

There are a few counts of this clonotype. V usage is TRBV6-2 or TRBV6-3 and J usage is TRBJ1-2; 10 bases align to TRBD1. From germline, CDR1 is MNHEY and CDR2 SVGEGT. This CDR3 spans 13 amino acids. J was trimmed by 6 bases and V by 5 bases; bases with no gene match: 3. The CDR3 reads CASSPTGGHGYTF. In DNA form, the CDR3 reads TGTGCCAGCAGTCCGACAGGGGGCCATGGCTACACCTTC.

The chain carries TRBV7-9 and TRBJ1-5, with D possibly being TRBD1 (5 bases). CDR1 is SEHNR, CDR2 FQNEAQ, per germline (reference sequence). CDR3 length: 15 residues. V was clipped by 5 bases and J by 7 bases, with 18 bases between them. CDR3: CASSNWDGPWQPQHF. As DNA, the CDR3 is TGTGCCAGCAGCAACTGGGACGGCCCATGGCAGCCCCAGCATTTT.

This clonotype is termed medium-sized (0.01 to 0.1%). This chain uses TRBV7-2 with TRBJ2-3; TRBD2 matches at 8 bases. Looked up from germline, CDR1 is SGHTA and CDR2 is FQGNSA. This CDR3 is 15 amino acids long. The J segment lost 2 bases and the V segment lost 5 bases, leaving 6 bases of the junction unmatched. The DNA of the CDR3 is TGTGCCAGCAGCCCGGGGGGGCCCCTCACAGATACGCAGTATTTT. It is translated as CASSPGGPLTDTQYF. Complete variable domain (other parts from reference TRBV7-2 and TRBJ2-3): GAGVSQSPSNKVTEKGKDVELRCDPISGHTALYWYRQSLGQGLEFLIYFQGNSAPDKSGLPSDRFSAERTGGSVSTLTIQRTQQEDSAVYLCASSPGGPLTDTQYFGPGTRLTVL.

A few counts support this clonotype. This chain connects TRBV5-4 to TRBJ2-3; D could derive from TRBD1 or TRBD2 (6 bases each). Trimming cost V 2 bases and J 6 bases, with 13 bases left between them. CDR1 is SGHNT, CDR2 YYREEE, per germline (reference sequence). This CDR3 has 14 amino acids. CDR3 sequence: CASSFGGPFDTQYF. The CDR3 DNA follows: TGTGCCAGCAGCTTCGGGGGCCCCTTCGATACGCAGTATTTT.